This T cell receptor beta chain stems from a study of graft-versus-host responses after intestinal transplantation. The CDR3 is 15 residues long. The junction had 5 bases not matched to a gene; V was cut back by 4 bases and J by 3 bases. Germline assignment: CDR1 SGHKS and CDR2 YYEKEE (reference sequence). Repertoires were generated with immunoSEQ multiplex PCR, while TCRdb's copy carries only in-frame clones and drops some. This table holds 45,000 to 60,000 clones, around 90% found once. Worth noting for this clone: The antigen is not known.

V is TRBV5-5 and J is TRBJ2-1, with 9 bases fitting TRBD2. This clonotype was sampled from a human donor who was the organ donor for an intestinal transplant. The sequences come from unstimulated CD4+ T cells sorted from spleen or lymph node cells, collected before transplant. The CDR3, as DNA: TGTGCCAGCAGCATCCTTAGCGGGAGCTACAATGAGCAGTTCTTC. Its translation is CASSILSGSYNEQFF. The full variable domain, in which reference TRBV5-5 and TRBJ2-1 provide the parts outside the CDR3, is DAGVTQSPTHLIKTRGQQVTLRCSPISGHKSVSWYQQVLGQGPQFIFQYYEKEERGRGNFPDRFSARQFPNYSSELNVNALLLGDSALYLCASSILSGSYNEQFFGPGTRLTVL.